The 10 T cell receptor beta chains in this list originate from one sample, sequenced in a study of quantifying T cell responses using KT2 cells. Study context: cDNA was made from DNase-treated RNA using alpha and beta constant primers.

The cDNA 3' end received a ligated oligonucleotide with a UMI. The first PCR ran 4 to 5 cycles with an equimolar RC1.1 and RC1.2 beta primer mix. TCRdb analysed the UMI-ligation and nested PCR reads with MiXCR anew, one entry per CDR3 protein. This sample has approximately 43,000 distinct CDR3 sequences, with over 15% found just once. What was sequenced was PBMCs spiked with cells of the T cell clone KT2. The receptors originated from a human donor.

This clonotype has a handful of counts. J is TRBJ1-3 and V is TRBV20-1; the D gene is possibly TRBD1 (5 bases). Germline assignment: CDR1 DFQATT and CDR2 SNEGSKA (reference sequence). Deletions cut 5 bases from V and 0 bases from J, with 8 bases between. CDR3 size: 13 residues. The DNA for the CDR3 is TGCAGTGCTCCCGGGGCCTCTGGAAACACCATATATTTT. Translation: CSAPGASGNTIYF.

The chain joins TRBV19 to TRBJ2-6; possibly TRBD1 for D (5 bases). This CDR3 has 15 amino acids. Germline V gene data show CDR1 as LNHDA and CDR2 as SQIVND (reference sequence). Trimming took off 5 bases at V and 0 bases at J, with 8 bases between the two ends. CDR3 bases: TGTGCCAGTAGTCAGGACAACTCTGGGGCCAACGTCCTGACTTTC. It specifies CASSQDNSGANVLTF. The entire variable domain, with the rest obtained from reference TRBV19 and TRBJ2-6, is as follows: DGGITQSPKYLFRKEGQNVTLSCEQNLNHDAMYWYRQDPGQGLRLIYYSQIVNDFQKGDIAEGYSVSREKKESFPLTVTSAQKNPTAFYLCASSQDNSGANVLTFGAGSRLTVL.

The chain recombines TRBV6-6 with TRBJ2-1, with D possibly being TRBD2 (7 bases). Germline V gives CDR1 MNHNY, CDR2 SVGAGI (reference sequence). V was clipped by 8 bases and J by 1 base, with 12 bases between them. This CDR3 contains 14 residues. Written as DNA, the CDR3 is TGTGCCAGCCTCAAGGGGGGGTCCTACAATGAGCAGTTCTTC. This encodes CASLKGGSYNEQFF.

This clonotype was observed at least ten times. The chain recombines TRBV5-1 with TRBJ1-4, with a possible D match to TRBD1 (5 bases). This CDR3 region has 16 residues. The germline gives CDR1 SGHRS, CDR2 YFSETQ. With 0 bases removed from V and 0 bases from J, the gap between germline ends came to 9 bases. The CDR3 spells CASSLGQGSTNEKLFF. CDR3 nucleotide sequence: TGCGCCAGCAGCTTGGGGCAGGGATCAACTAATGAAAAACTGTTTTTT.

This clonotype was detected a few times. The chain combines TRBV20-1 with TRBJ1-2; TRBD1 aligns across 7 bases. Trimming cost V 6 bases and J 8 bases; bases outside gene matches: 15. This CDR3 spans 14 amino acids. Per germline, CDR1 DFQATT and CDR2 SNEGSKA (reference sequence). As DNA, the CDR3 is TGCAGTGCCTCCGACAGGGAAAGTTTGGGCGGCTACACCTTC. Its protein product is CSASDRESLGGYTF.

The J gene is TRBJ1-1, the V gene TRBV29-1, with D unclear. Trimming took off 0 bases at V and 1 base at J, with 12 bases between the two ends. The CDR3 runs 15 residues. CDR1 SQVTM and CDR2 ANQGSEA come from the germline V gene. CDR3 region: CSVEDVGFRNTEAFF. The CDR3 bases are TGCAGCGTTGAAGATGTCGGGTTCAGGAACACTGAAGCTTTCTTT.

This clonotype was detected only a few times. This chain joins TRBV30 and TRBJ2-1; D uncertain. There are 15 residues in the CDR3. Per the germline V gene, CDR1 is GTSNPN and CDR2 is SVGIG (reference sequence). V gave up 0 bases and J gave up 9 bases, with 18 bases separating them. The CDR3 nucleotides read TGTGCCTGGAGTGTTAAACTCGCAGGCTCCGGTGAGCAGTTCTTC. Amino acids: CAWSVKLAGSGEQFF.

This clonotype has only a few counts. J is TRBJ2-1 and V is TRBV2; 11 nucleotides line up with TRBD2. V lost 7 bases, J lost 9 bases, and 8 bases stayed unmatched. Germline values: CDR1 SNHLY, CDR2 FYNNEI. CDR3 length: 14 amino acids. The CDR3 DNA sequence: TGTGCCAGCATTGTAGCGGGGGGGCGGGGTGAGCAGTTCTTC. Encoded protein: CASIVAGGRGEQFF.

This chain links TRBV4-1 with TRBJ2-7; 8 positions agree with TRBD1. V was clipped by 1 base and J by 5 bases; unmatched bases: 13. The CDR3 covers 17 residues. From germline, CDR1 is MGHRA and CDR2 YSYEKL. Here the CDR3 reads CASSQGHWTGLSDEQYF. The CDR3 nucleotides read TGCGCCAGCAGCCAAGGACACTGGACAGGGCTAAGCGACGAGCAGTACTTC.

The V gene is TRBV6-6, the J gene TRBJ1-6; tentative D call: TRBD1 (5 bases). Germline lookup yields CDR1 MNHNY and CDR2 SVGAGI (reference sequence). There are 15 residues in the CDR3. The V end was cut by 6 bases, the J end by 5 bases, with 14 bases between. The CDR3 loop reads CASRVQGADNSPLHF. The CDR3 DNA is TGTGCCAGCAGAGTCCAGGGAGCCGATAATTCACCCCTCCACTTT.